One T cell receptor beta chain is described in this entry. Only one count was recorded for this clone. The antigen it recognizes is unknown. The sample holds no much larger clone one base away, and base qualities are not on file. This record comes from a study of blood T cell repertoires in COVID-19 (dated by TCRdb to the early 2020s). Some background on the complete study: Collaborator samples came from the United States, Italy and Spain and covered acute and convalescent phases of COVID-19. The material from the prospective study consisted of cDNA or gDNA derived from T cells, B-cell-depleted T cells, or PBMCs. Subjects who had been exposed to COVID-19, were actively infected with it, or had recovered from it provided the deeply sampled blood TCRbeta repertoires that made up the dataset. A freely available public database, intended as a resource for researchers studying the immune response to SARS-CoV-2, is where the repertoires were released. Samples were obtained from the ongoing ImmuneRACE study (first 160 participants) and from some 1,200 subjects provided by 6 global collaborators. The sample metadata nearly always contained a de-identified subject ID, COVID-19 status, age in years and sex. Where available, HLA class I and class II types were taken from metadata supplied by the sample provider and were not determined by assay-based typing. What the study reported, not specific to this receptor: How much clinical and demographic metadata was included differed by source and by participant, and the metadata was provided uncurated.

According to the germline V gene, CDR1 reads SGHAT and CDR2 reads FQNNGV. The CDR3 runs 13 amino acids, cysteine and phenylalanine included. Kept here is only the CDR3 DNA, which spans 39 bases and is read in frame from base 1. Germline trimming amounts to 5 bases on V and 2 bases on J, with 1 as the count of junction bases outside the gene matches. Collaborating institutions collected whole blood in K2EDTA tubes following their own protocols. Collaborator samples were shipped for TCRbeta analysis as frozen whole blood, isolated PBMCs, or DNA extracted from either sample type. TCRbeta CDR3 regions were amplified from genomic DNA by means of the immunoSEQ Assay, a bias-controlled multiplex PCR. Per the original workflow: Within the assay, amplification of reference gene primers was used to estimate how many nucleated cells each sample contained. To quantify the absolute abundance of each unique TCRbeta CDR3 rearrangement, sequence reads were collapsed and filtered. For each sample, productive Simpson clonality was calculated as the square root of Simpson's diversity index over productive rearrangements. The table was pulled from immuneACCESS by TCRdb, which kept in-frame rearrangements only. Such tables lose some clones; where checked, under half of the loss comes from unresolved V genes, and the rest has no known cause. The V and J calls and clone size were taken over from that table, and D and trimming were inferred from the DNA. The table for this sample lists 90,000 or so clones; about nine tenths of them were counted only once. The top ten constitute about 3.4% of the sample.

Sequencing was done on a sample of peripheral blood. This receptor was identified in a woman aged 70 to 79 with acute or convalescent COVID-19. The rearranged segments are TRBV11-2 and TRBJ2-5, with 8 bases in between that match TRBD1. The CDR3 sequence is CASSRDRQETQYF. In nucleotide form, the sequence is TGTGCCAGCAGCCGGGACAGGCAAGAGACCCAGTACTTC.